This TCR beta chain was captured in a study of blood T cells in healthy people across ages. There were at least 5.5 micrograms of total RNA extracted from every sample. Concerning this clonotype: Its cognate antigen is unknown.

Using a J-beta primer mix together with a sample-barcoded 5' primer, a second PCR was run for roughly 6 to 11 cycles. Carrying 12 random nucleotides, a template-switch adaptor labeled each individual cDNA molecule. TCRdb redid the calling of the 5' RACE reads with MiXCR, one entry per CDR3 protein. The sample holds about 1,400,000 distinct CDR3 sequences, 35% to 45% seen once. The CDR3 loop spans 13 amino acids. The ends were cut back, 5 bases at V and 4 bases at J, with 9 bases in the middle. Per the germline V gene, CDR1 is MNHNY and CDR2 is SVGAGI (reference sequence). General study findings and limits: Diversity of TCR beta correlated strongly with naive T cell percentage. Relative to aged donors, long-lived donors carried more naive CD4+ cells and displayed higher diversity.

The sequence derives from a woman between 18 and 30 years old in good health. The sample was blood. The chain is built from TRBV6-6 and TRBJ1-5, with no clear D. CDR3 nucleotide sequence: TGTGCCAGCAGTCCGCGCGAAAATCAGCCCCAGCATTTT. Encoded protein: CASSPRENQPQHF.